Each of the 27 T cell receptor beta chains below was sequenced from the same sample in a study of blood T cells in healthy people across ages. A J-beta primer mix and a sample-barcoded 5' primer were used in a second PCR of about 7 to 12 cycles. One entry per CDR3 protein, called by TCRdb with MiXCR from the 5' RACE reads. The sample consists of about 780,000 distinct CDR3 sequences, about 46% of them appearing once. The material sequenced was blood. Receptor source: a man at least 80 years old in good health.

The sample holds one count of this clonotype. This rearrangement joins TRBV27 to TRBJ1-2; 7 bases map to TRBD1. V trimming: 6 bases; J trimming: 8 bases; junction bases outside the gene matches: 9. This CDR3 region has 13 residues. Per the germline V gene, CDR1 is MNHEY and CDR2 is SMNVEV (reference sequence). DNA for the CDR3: TGTGCCAGCAGACCGACAGGGACCTCCGGCTACACCTTC. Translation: CASRPTGTSGYTF.

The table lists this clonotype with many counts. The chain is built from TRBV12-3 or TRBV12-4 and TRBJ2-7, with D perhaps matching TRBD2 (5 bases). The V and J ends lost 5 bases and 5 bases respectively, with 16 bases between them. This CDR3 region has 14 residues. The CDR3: CASSIVVGLDEQYF. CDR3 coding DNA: TGTGCCAGCAGTATTGTAGTAGGACTCGACGAGCAGTACTTC.

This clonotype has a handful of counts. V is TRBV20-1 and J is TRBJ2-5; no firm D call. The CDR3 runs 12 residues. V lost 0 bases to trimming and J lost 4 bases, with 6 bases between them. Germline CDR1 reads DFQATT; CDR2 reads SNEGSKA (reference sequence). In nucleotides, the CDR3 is TGCAGTGCTAGAGAAGGGTTAGAGACCCAGTACTTC. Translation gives CSAREGLETQYF.

CDR3 sequence reads: CSALKTGGPYGYTF. Written as DNA, the CDR3 is TGCAGTGCCCTAAAGACAGGGGGGCCTTATGGCTACACCTTC. The chain employs TRBV20-1 and TRBJ1-2; TRBD1 aligns across 9 bases. The CDR3 length is 14 residues. CDR1 DFQATT and CDR2 SNEGSKA come from the germline V gene (reference sequence). V lost 6 bases, J lost 5 bases, and 10 bases stayed unmatched.

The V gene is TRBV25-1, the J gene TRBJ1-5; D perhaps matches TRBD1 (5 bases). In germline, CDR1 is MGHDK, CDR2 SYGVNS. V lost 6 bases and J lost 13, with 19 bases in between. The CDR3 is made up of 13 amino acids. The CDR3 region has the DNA TGTGCCAGCAGGGGACCGCGGGGTGAGGCTCAGCATTTT. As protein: CASRGPRGEAQHF.

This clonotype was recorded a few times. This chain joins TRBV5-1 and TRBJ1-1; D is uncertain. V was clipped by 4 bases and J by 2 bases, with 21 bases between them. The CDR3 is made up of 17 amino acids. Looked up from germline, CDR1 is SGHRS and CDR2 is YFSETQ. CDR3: CASSVTSTAALNTEAFF. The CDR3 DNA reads TGCGCCAGCAGCGTAACAAGTACAGCAGCCCTTAACACTGAAGCTTTCTTT. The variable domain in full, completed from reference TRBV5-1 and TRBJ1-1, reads KAGVTQTPRYLIKTRGQQVTLSCSPISGHRSVSWYQQTPGQGLQFLFEYFSETQRNKGNFPGRFSGRQFSNSRSEMNVSTLELGDSALYLCASSVTSTAALNTEAFFGQGTRLTVV.

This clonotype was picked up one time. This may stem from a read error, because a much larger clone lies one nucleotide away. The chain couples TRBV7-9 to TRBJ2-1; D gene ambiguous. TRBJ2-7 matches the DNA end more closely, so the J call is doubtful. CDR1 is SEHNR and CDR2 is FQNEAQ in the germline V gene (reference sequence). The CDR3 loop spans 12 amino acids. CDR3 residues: CATFRPVNEQYF. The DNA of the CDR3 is TGTGCCACCTTTCGGCCCGTCAATGAGCAGTACTTC.

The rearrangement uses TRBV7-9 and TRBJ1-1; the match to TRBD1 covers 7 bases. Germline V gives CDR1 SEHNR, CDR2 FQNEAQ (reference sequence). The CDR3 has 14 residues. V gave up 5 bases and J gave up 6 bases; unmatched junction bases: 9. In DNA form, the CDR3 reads TGTGCCAGCAGCCGACGACAGGGTCCCCCTGAAGCTTTCTTT. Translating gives CASSRRQGPPEAFF.

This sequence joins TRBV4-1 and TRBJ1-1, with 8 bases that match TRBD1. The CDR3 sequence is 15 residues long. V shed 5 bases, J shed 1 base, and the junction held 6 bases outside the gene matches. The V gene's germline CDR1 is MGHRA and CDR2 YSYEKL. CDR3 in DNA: TGCGCCAGCAGCACCCCGACAGGGGCGAACACTGAAGCTTTCTTT. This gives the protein CASSTPTGANTEAFF.

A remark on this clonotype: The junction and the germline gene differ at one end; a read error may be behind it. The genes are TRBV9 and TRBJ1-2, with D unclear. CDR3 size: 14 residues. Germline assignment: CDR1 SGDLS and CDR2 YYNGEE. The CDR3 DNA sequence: TGCGCCAGCAGCGTATTCGGCTTAAAGTATGGCTACACCTTC. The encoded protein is CASSVFGLKYGYTF.

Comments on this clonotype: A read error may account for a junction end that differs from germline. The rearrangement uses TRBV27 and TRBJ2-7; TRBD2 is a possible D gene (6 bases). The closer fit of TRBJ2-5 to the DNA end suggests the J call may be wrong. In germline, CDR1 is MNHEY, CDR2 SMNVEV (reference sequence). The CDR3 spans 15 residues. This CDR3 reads CANSSATREEETQYF. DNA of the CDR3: TGTGCCAACAGTTCCGCGACCAGGGAGGAGGAGACCCAGTACTTC.

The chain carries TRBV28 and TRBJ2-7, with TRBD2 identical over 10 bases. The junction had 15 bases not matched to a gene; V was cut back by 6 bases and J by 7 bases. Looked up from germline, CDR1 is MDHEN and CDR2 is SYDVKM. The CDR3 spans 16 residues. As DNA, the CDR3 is TGTGCCAGCAGGGGCCAGCGGGAGGGCCGCTACAATGAGCAGTACTTC. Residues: CASRGQREGRYNEQYF.

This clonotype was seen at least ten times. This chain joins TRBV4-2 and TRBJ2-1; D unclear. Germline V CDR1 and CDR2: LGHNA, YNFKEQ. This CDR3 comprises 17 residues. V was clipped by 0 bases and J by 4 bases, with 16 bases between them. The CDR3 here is CASSQDPMLAVYNEQFF. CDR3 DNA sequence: TGTGCCAGCAGCCAAGACCCCATGTTGGCGGTTTACAATGAGCAGTTCTTC.

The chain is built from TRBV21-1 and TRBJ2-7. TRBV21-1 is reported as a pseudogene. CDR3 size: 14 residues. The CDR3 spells CASSGWTFSYEQYF. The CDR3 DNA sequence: TGTGCCAGCAGCGGGTGGACGTTCTCCTACGAGCAGTACTTC.

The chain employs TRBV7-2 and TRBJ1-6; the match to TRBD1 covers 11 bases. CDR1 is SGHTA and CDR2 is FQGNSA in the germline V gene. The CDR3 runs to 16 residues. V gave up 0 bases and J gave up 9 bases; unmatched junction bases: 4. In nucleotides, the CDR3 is TGTGCCAGCAGCTTAGCGGACAGGGGGCACGGTTCACCCCTCCACTTT. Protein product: CASSLADRGHGSPLHF. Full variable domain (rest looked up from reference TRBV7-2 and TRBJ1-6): GAGVSQSPSNKVTEKGKDVELRCDPISGHTALYWYRQSLGQGLEFLIYFQGNSAPDKSGLPSDRFSAERTGGSVSTLTIQRTQQEDSAVYLCASSLADRGHGSPLHFGNGTRLTVT.

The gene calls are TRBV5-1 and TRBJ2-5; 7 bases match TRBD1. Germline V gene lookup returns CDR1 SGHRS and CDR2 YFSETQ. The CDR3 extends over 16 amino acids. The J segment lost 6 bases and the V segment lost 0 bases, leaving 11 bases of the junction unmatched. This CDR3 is CASSLGPGQQGKTQYF. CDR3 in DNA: TGCGCCAGCAGCTTGGGCCCGGGACAGCAAGGGAAGACCCAGTACTTC.

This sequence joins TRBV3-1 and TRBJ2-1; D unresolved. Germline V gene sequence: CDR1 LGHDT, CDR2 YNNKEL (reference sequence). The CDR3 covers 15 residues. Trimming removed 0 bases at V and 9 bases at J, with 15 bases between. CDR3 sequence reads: CASSQDPYSSGEQFF. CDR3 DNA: TGTGCCAGCAGCCAAGATCCGTACAGCTCCGGTGAGCAGTTCTTC.

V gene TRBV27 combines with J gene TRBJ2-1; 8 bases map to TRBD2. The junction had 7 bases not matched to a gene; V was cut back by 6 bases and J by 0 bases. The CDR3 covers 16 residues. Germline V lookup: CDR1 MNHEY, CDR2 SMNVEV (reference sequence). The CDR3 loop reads CASRDPAGVSYNEQFF. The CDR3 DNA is TGTGCCAGCAGGGATCCAGCGGGAGTCTCCTACAATGAGCAGTTCTTC.

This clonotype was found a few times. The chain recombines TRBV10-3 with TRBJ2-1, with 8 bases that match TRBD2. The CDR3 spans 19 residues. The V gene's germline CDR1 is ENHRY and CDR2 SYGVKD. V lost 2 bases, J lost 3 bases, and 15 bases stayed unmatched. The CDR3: CAISEPNLAGLPGYNEQFF. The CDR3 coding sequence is TGTGCCATCAGTGAGCCTAATCTAGCGGGCCTTCCGGGCTACAATGAGCAGTTCTTC.

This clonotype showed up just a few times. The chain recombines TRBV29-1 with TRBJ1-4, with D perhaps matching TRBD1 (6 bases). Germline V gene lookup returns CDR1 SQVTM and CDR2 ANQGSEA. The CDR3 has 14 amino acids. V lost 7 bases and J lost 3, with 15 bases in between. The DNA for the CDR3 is TGCAGCGCCGCGTCGACAGGCTCTAATGAAAAACTGTTTTTT. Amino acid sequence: CSAASTGSNEKLFF.

The CDR3 here is CASSLTQGTDTQYF. The CDR3 DNA follows: TGTGCCAGCAGCTTAACCCAGGGAACAGATACGCAGTATTTT. V usage is TRBV11-2 and J usage is TRBJ2-3; D is possibly TRBD1 (5 bases). The V gene's germline CDR1 is SGHAT and CDR2 FQNNGV. V was pared by 2 bases and J by 3 bases, with 9 bases between. The CDR3 extends over 14 amino acids.

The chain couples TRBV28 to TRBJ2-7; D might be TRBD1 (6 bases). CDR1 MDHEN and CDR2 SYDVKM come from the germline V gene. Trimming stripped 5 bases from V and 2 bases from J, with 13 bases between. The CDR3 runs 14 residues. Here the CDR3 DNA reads TGTGCCAGCAGTCGGTACAGGGACACCTACGAGCAGTACTTC. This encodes CASSRYRDTYEQYF.

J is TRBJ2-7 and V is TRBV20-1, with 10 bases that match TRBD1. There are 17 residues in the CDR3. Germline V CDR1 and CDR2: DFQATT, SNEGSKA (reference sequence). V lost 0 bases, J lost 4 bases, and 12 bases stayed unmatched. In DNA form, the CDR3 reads TGCAGTGCTAGAGATCCTGGGACAGGGGACGCGAGGTACGAGCAGTACTTC. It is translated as CSARDPGTGDARYEQYF.

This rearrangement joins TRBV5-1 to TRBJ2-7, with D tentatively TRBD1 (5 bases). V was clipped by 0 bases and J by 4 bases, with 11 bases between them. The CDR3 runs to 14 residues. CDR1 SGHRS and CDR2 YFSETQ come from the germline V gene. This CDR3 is CASSLGPGKYEQYF. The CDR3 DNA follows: TGCGCCAGCAGCTTGGGGCCAGGGAAGTACGAGCAGTACTTC.

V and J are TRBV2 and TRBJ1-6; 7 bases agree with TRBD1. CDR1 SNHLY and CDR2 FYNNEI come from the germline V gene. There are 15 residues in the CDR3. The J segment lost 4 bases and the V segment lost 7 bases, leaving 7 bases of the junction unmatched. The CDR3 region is CASIGTGQYNSPLHF. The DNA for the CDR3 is TGTGCCAGCATTGGGACGGGACAGTATAATTCACCCCTCCACTTT.

The CDR3 coding sequence is TGCGCCAGCAGCTTCGTCGACAGGGGCACAGATACGCAGTATTTT. Translating gives CASSFVDRGTDTQYF. The rearrangement joins TRBV5-1 to TRBJ2-3, with TRBD1 matching over 7 bases. In germline, CDR1 is SGHRS, CDR2 YFSETQ. The CDR3 length is 15 residues. The V gene end was trimmed by 2 bases and the J gene end by 1 base; junction bases not matched to a gene: 4.

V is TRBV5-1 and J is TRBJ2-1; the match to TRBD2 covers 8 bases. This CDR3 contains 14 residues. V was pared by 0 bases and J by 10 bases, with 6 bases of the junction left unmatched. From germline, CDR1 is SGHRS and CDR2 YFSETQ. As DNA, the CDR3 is TGCGCCAGCAGCTTGGATCGGGGGGGAGGAGAGCAGTTCTTC. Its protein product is CASSLDRGGGEQFF.